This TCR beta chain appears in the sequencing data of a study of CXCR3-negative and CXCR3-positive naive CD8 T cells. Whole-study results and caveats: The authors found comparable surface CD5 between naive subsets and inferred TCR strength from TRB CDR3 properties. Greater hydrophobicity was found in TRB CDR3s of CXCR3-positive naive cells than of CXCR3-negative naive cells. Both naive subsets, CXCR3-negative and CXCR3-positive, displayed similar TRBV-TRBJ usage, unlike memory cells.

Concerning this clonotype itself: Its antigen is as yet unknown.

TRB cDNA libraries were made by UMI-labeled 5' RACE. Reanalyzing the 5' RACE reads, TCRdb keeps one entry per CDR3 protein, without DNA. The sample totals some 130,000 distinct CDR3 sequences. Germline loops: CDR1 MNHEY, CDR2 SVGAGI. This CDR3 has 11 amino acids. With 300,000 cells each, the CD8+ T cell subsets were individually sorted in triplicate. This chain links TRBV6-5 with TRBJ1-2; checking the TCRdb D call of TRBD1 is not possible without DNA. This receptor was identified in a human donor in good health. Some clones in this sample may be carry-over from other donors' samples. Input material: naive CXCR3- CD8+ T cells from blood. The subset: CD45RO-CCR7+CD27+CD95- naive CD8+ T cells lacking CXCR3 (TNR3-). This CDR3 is CASSSGIGYTF.